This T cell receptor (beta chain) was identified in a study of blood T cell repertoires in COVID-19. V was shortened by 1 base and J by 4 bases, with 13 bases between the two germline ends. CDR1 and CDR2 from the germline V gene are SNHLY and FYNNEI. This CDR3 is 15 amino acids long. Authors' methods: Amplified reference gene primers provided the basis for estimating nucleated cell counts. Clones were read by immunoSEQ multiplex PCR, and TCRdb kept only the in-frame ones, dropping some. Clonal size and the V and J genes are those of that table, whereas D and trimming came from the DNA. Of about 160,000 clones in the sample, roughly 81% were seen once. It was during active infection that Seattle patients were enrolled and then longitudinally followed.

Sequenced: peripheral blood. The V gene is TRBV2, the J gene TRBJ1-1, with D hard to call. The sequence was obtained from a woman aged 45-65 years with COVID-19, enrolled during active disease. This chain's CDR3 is CASSEGDWQATEAFF. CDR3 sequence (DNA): TGTGCCAGCAGTGAAGGAGATTGGCAGGCCACTGAAGCTTTCTTT.